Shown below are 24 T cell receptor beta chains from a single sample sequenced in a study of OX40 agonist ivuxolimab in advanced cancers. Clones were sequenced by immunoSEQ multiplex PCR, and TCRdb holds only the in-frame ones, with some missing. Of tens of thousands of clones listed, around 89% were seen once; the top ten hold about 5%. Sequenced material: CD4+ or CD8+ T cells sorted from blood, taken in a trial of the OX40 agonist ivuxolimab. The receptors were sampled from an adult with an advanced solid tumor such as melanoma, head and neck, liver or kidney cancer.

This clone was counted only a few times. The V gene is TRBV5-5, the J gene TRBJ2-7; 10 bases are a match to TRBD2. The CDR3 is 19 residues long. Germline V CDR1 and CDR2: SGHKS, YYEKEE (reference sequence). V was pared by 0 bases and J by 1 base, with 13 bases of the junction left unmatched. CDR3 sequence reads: CASSLGTGTSLAGSYEQYF. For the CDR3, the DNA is TGTGCCAGCAGCTTGGGGACTGGGACATCACTAGCGGGATCCTACGAGCAGTACTTC.

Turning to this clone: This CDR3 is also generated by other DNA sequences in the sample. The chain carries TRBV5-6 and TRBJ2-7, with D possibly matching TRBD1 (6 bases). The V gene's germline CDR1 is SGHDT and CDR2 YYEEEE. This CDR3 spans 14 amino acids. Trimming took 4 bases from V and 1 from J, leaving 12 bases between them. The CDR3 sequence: CASSGADRSYEQYF. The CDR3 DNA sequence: TGTGCCAGCAGCGGGGCGGACAGATCCTACGAGCAGTACTTC.

The CDR3 reads CASRPRGNEQFF. The DNA of the CDR3 is TGTGCCAGCAGACCGAGGGGAAATGAGCAGTTCTTC. V is TRBV2 and J is TRBJ2-1; perhaps D is TRBD1 or TRBD2 (5 bases each). Germline CDR1 reads SNHLY; CDR2 reads FYNNEI. The V end lost 6 bases, the J end lost 7 bases, and 10 bases lay between the germline ends. This CDR3 spans 12 amino acids.

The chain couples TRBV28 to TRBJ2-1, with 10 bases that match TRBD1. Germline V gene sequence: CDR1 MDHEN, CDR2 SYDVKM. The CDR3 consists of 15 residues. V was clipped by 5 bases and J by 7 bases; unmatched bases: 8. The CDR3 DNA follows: TGTGCCAGCAGTAAACGGGACAGGGGAAGGAATGAGCAGTTCTTC. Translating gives CASSKRDRGRNEQFF.

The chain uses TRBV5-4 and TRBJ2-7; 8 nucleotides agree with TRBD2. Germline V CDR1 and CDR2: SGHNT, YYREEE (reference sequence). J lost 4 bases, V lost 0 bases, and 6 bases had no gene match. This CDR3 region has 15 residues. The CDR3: CASSLVRGGTYEQYF. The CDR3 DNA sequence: TGTGCCAGCAGCTTGGTCCGGGGGGGGACTTACGAGCAGTACTTC. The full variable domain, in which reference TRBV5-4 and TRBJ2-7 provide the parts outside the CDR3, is ETGVTQSPTHLIKTRGQQVTLRCSSQSGHNTVSWYQQALGQGPQFIFQYYREEENGRGNFPPRFSGLQFPNYSSELNVNALELDDSALYLCASSLVRGGTYEQYFGPGTRLTVT.

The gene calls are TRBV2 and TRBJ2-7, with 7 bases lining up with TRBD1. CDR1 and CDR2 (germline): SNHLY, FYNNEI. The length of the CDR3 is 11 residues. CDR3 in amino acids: CAASGGYEQYF. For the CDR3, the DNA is TGTGCGGCGTCAGGGGGTTACGAGCAGTACTTC.

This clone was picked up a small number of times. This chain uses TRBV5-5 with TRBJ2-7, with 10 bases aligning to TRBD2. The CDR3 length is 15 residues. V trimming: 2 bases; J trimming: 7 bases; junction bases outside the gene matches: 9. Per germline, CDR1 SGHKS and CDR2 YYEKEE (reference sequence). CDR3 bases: TGTGCCAGCAGCTTTGGCCTAGCGGGAGTGGGAGAGCAGTACTTC. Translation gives CASSFGLAGVGEQYF.

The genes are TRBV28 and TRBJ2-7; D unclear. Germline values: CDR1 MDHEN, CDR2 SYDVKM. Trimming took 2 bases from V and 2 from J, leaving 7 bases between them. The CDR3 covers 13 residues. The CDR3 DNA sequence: TGTGCCAGCAGTTTAGTGTCCCCCTACGAGCAGTACTTC. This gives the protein CASSLVSPYEQYF.

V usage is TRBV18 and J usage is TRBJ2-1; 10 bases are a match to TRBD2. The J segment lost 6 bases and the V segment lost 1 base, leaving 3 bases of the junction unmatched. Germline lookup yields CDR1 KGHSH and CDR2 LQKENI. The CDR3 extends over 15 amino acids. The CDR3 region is CASSPLAGGSNEQFF. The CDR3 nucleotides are TGTGCCAGCTCACCACTAGCGGGAGGATCCAATGAGCAGTTCTTC. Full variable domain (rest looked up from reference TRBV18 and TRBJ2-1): NAGVMQNPRHLVRRRGQEARLRCSPMKGHSHVYWYRQLPEEGLKFMVYLQKENIIDESGMPKERFSAEFPKEGPSILRIQQVVRGDSAAYFCASSPLAGGSNEQFFGPGTRLTVL.

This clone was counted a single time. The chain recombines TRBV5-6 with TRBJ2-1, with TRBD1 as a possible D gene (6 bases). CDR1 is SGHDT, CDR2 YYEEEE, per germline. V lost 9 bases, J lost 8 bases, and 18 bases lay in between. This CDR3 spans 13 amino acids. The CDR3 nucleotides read TGTGCCACCTATCGGGCAGGGGCCCATGAGCAGTTCTTC. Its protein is CATYRAGAHEQFF.

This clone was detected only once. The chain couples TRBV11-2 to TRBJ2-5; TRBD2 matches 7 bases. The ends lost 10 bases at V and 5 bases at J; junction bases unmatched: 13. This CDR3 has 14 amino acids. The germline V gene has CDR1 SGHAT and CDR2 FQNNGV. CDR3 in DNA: TGTGCCACGTGCGCGAGCGGGACCGGGGAGACCCAGTACTTC. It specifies CATCASGTGETQYF.

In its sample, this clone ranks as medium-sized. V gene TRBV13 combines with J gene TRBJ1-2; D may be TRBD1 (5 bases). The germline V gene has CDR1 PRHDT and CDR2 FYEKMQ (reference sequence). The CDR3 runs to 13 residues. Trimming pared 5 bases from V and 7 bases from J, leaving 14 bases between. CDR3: CASSAREVGGYTF. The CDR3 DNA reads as TGTGCCAGCAGCGCCAGGGAAGTTGGTGGCTACACCTTC.

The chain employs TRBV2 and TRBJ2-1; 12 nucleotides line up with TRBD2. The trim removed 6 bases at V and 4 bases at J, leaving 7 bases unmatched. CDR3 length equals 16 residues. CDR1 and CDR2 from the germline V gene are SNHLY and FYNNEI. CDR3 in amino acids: CASSLRTSGAYNEQFF. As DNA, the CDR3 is TGTGCCAGCAGCCTTAGGACTAGCGGGGCATACAATGAGCAGTTCTTC.

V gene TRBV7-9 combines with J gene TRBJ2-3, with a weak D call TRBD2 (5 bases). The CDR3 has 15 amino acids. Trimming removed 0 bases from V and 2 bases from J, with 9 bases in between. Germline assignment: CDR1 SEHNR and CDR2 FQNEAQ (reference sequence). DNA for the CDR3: TGTGCCAGCAGCTTAGCGGGAGTTATCACAGATACGCAGTATTTT. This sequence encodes CASSLAGVITDTQYF. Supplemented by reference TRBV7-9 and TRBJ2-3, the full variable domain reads DTGVSQNPRHKITKRGQNVTFRCDPISEHNRLYWYRQTLGQGPEFLTYFQNEAQLEKSRLLSDRFSAERPKGSFSTLEIQRTEQGDSAMYLCASSLAGVITDTQYFGPGTRLTVL.

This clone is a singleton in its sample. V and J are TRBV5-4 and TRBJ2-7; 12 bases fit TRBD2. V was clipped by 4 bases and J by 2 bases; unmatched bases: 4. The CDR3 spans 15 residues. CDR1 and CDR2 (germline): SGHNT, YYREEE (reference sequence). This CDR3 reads CASSRTSGRTYEQYF. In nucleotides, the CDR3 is TGTGCCAGCAGCAGAACTAGCGGGAGGACCTACGAGCAGTACTTC. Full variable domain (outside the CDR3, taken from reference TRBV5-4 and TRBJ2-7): ETGVTQSPTHLIKTRGQQVTLRCSSQSGHNTVSWYQQALGQGPQFIFQYYREEENGRGNFPPRFSGLQFPNYSSELNVNALELDDSALYLCASSRTSGRTYEQYFGPGTRLTVT.

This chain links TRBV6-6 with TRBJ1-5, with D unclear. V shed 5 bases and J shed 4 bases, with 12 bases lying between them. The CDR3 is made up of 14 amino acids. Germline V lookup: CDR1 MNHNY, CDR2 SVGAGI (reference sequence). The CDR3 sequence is CASSRDMGNQPQHF. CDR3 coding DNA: TGTGCCAGCAGTAGAGACATGGGGAATCAGCCCCAGCATTTT.

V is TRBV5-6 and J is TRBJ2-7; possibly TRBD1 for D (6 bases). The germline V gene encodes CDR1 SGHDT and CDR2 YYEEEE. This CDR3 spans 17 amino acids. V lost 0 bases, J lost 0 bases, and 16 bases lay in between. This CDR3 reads CASSLGLGRGFSYEQYF. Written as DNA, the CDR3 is TGTGCCAGCAGCTTGGGCCTTGGTAGGGGGTTCTCCTACGAGCAGTACTTC.

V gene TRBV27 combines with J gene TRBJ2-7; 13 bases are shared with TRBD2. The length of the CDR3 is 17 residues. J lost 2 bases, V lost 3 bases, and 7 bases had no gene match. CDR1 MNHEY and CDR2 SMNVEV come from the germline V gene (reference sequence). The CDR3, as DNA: TGTGCCAGCAGTTTCAGACTAGCGGGAGGCCGTCCCTACGAGCAGTACTTC. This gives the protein CASSFRLAGGRPYEQYF.

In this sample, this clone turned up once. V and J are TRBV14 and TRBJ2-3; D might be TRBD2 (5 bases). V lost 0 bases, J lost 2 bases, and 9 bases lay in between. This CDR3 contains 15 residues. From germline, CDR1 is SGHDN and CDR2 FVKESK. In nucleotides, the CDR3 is TGTGCCAGCAGCCAAGATGACTACTACACAGATACGCAGTATTTT. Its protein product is CASSQDDYYTDTQYF.

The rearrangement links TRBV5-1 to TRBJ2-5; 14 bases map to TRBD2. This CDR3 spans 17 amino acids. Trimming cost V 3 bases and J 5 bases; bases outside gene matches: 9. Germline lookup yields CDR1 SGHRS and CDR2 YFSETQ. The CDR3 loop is CASSWSGTSGSGETQYF. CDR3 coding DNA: TGCGCCAGCAGCTGGTCCGGGACTAGCGGGAGTGGGGAGACCCAGTACTTC.

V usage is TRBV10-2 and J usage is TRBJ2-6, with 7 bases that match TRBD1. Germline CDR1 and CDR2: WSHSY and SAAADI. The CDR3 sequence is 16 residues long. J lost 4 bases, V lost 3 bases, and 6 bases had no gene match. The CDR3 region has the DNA TGCGCCAGCAGTGACCGCACAGGGGTCGGGGCCAACGTCCTGACTTTC. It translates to CASSDRTGVGANVLTF.

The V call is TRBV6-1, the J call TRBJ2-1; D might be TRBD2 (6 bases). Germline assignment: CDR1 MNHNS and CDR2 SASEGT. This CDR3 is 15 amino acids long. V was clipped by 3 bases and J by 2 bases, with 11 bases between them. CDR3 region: CASSDTWEAYNEQFF. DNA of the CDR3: TGTGCCAGCAGTGATACGTGGGAGGCCTACAATGAGCAGTTCTTC.

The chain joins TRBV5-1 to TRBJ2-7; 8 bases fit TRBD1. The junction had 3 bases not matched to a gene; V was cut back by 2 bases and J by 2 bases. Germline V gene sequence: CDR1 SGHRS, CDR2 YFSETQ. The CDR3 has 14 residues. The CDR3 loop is CASSLSGGPYEQYF. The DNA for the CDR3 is TGCGCCAGCAGCTTATCAGGGGGCCCCTACGAGCAGTACTTC.

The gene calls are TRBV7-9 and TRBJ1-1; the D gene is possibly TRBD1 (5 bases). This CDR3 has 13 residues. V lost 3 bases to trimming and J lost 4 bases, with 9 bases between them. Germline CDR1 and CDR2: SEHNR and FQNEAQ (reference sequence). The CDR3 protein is CASSLGVRTEAFF. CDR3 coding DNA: TGTGCCAGCAGCTTGGGGGTCCGCACTGAAGCTTTCTTT.